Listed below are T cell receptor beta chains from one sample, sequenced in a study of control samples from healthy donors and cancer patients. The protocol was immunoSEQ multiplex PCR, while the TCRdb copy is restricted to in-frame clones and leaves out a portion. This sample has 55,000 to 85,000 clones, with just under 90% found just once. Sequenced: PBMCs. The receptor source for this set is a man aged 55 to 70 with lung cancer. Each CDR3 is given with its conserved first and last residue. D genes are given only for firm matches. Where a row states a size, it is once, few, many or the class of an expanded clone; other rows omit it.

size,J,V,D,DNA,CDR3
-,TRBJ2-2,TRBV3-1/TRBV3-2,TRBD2,TGTGCCAGCAGCAACCAAGGTCTAGCGGGGAACACCGGGGAGCTGTTTTTT,CASSNQGLAGNTGELFF
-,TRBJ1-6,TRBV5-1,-,TGCGCCAGCAGACCGAACAATAATTCACCCCTCCACTTT,CASRPNNNSPLHF
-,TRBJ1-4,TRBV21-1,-,TGTGCCAGCAGTCACCAGCGTACTAATGAAAAACTGTTTTTT,CASSHQRTNEKLFF
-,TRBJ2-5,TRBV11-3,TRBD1,TGTGCCAGCAGCTTTGACAGGGGGCGCGAGACCCAGTACTTC,CASSFDRGRETQYF
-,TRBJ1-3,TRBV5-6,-,TGTGCCAGCAGCCCAGGGGACCTCTCTGGAAACACCATATATTTT,CASSPGDLSGNTIYF
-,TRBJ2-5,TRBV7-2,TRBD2,TGTGCCAGCAAGGCTAGCGGGGGGCAGATTCAAGAGACCCAGTACTTC,CASKASGGQIQETQYF
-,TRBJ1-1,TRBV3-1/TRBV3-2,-,TGTGCCAGCACCGAGGGACACCTATCGAGGGGCCTTTTGAACACTGAAGCTTTCTTT,CASTEGHLSRGLLNTEAFF
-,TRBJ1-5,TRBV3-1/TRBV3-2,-,TGTGCCAGCAGCCTAAAGGCCGGCGCTCAGCCCCAGCATTTT,CASSLKAGAQPQHF
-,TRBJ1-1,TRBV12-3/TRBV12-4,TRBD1,TGTGCCAGCAGCGACAGGGGGGGCACTGAAGCTTTCTTT,CASSDRGGTEAFF
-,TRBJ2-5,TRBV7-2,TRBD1,TGTGCCAGCAGCGAGGACAGGGGGCGGGAGACCCAGTACTTC,CASSEDRGRETQYF
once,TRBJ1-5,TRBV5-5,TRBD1,TGTGCCAGCAGCTCCCAAACAGGGGTCGATCAGCCCCAGCATTTT,CASSSQTGVDQPQHF
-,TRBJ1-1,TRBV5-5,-,TGTGCCAGCAGCTTGCTGTCGACCACTGAAGCTTTCTTT,CASSLLSTTEAFF
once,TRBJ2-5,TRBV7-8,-,TGTGCCAGCAGCTTACTAGGTTATGGGGGGCTCAGGGAGACCCAGTACTTC,CASSLLGYGGLRETQYF
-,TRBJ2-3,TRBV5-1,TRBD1,TGCGCCAGCAGGCAATGGACAGGTCGCACAGATACGCAGTATTTT,CASRQWTGRTDTQYF
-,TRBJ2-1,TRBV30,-,TGTGCCTGGAGTACTTTAGGGGCAGGGAGCTCCTACAATGAGCAGTTCTTC,CAWSTLGAGSSYNEQFF
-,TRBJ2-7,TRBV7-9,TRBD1,TGTGCCAGCAGCCTAACTCAGACAGGGAGTGGGACCTACGAGCAGTACTTC,CASSLTQTGSGTYEQYF
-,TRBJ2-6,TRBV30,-,TGTGCCTGGAGAATTCCCGGGTCCACTGGGGCCAACGTCCTGACTTTC,CAWRIPGSTGANVLTF
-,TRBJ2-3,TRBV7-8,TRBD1,TGTGCCAGCAGCTTACGGGGGACAGGGGCAGATACGCAGTATTTT,CASSLRGTGADTQYF
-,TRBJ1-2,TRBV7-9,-,TGTGCCAGCAGCCTGGGGGTTTCGGAAGGCTACACCTTC,CASSLGVSEGYTF
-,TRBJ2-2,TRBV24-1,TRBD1,TGTGCCACCAGCCCGACAGGGATCGGGGAGCTGTTTTTT,CATSPTGIGELFF
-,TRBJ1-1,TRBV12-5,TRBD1,TGTGCTAGTGGCCCTCAGGGGGGGATCGCGACTGAAGCTTTCTTT,CASGPQGGIATEAFF
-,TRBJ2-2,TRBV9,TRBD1,TGTGCCAGCGGGACAGGGGGCACCGGGGAGCTGTTTTTT,CASGTGGTGELFF
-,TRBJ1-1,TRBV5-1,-,TGCGCCAGCAGCCGAACCGGGAGTTCAGAAACTGAAGCTTTCTTT,CASSRTGSSETEAFF
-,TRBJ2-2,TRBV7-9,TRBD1,TGTGCCAGCAGTACGGACAGGGTGTTCACCGGGGAGCTGTTTTTT,CASSTDRVFTGELFF
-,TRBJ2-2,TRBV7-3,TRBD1,TGTGCCAGCAGCCCTCCAGGGGGCGCGGACGGGGAGCTGTTTTTT,CASSPPGGADGELFF
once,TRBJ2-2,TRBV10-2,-,TGCGCCAGCAGTGAGGCGGGGGCGGACACCGGAGGGGAGCTGTTTTTT,CASSEAGADTGGELFF
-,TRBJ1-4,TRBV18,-,TGTGCCAGCTCACCACGCAGGGAATGGAATGAAAAACTGTTTTTT,CASSPRREWNEKLFF
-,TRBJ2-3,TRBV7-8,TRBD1,TGTGCCAGCAGCTTTAAACCGGGACAGGAGCACACAGATACGCAGTATTTT,CASSFKPGQEHTDTQYF
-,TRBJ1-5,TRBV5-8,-,TGTGCCAGCAGCGGGTGGACCCGGCGCGGGGTCCAGCCCCAGCATTTT,CASSGWTRRGVQPQHF